Detailed here is one T cell receptor (beta chain). This record belongs to a study of blood T cell repertoires in COVID-19. The CDR3 covers 14 residues. Deletions cut 0 bases from V and 8 bases from J, with 11 bases between. Looked up from germline, CDR1 is MNHEY and CDR2 is SMNVEV (reference sequence). As handled by the study authors: Cell counts per sample came from amplifying reference gene primers. Assay: immunoSEQ multiplex PCR; the TCRdb copy retains only in-frame clones and omits some. The DNA gave D and trimming, while V, J and clone size come from that table. This repertoire shows some 25,000 clones, around 85% found once; its top ten account for around 55%.

The sequencing input was peripheral blood. The TCR sequence derives from a man in his fifties or sixties with active or convalescent COVID-19. This chain links TRBV27 with TRBJ1-3; possible D gene TRBD1, 5 bases. The CDR3 is CASSLSAGVDTIYF. The CDR3, as DNA: TGTGCCAGCAGTTTATCGGCGGGGGTAGACACCATATATTTT.